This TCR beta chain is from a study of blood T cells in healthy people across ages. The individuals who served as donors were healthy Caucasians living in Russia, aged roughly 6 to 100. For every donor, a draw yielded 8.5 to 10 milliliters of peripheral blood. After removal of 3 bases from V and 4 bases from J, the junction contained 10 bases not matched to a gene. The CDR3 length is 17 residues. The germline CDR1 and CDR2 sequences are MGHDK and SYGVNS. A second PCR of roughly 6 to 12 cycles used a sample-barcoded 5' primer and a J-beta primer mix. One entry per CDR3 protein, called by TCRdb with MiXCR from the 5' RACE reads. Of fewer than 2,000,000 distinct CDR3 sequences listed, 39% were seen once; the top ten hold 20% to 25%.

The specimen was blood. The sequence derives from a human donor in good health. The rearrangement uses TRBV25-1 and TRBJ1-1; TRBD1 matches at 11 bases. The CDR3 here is CASSDNTVGTGGTEAFF. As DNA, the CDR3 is TGTGCCAGCAGTGATAACACGGTGGGGACAGGGGGCACTGAAGCTTTCTTT.